This TCR beta chain stems from a study of monozygotic twins with inflammatory bowel disease. TCRdb re-called the 5' RACE reads; one entry per CDR3 protein, DNA not given. The sample has about 420,000 distinct CDR3 sequences. As regards this clonotype: Its antigen is as yet unknown.

Germline V gene sequence: CDR1 MNHNS, CDR2 SASEGT. The CDR3 sequence is 15 residues long. No T cells were sorted before total RNA was taken from whole blood. Study-wide results and caveats: The results supported no single strong signal or clonotype associated with IBD.

Sequencing used blood. The chain joins TRBV6-1 to TRBJ2-3; no DNA is available, so the TRBD2 call from TCRdb remains unchecked. The sequence was obtained from a human donor with ulcerative colitis or Crohn's disease, or a healthy co-twin of an affected twin (not recorded which). CDR3 residues: CASTLTSFSTDTQYF.